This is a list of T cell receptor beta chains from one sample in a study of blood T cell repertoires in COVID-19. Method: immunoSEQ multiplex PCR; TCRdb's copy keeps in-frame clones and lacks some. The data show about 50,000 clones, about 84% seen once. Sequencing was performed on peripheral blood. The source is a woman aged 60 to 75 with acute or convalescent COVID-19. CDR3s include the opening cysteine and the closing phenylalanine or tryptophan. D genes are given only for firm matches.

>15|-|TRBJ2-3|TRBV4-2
CASSQVRGRSDTQYF
TGTGCCAGCAGCCAAGTCAGGGGACGCTCAGATACGCAGTATTTT
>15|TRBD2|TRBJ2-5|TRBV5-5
CASSLFTSGKGTQYF
TGTGCCAGCAGCTTGTTCACTAGCGGAAAGGGGACCCAGTACTTC
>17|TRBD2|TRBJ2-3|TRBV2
CASRGLTSAGGTDTQYF
TGTGCCAGCAGGGGATTAACGTCAGCGGGGGGAACAGATACGCAGTATTTT
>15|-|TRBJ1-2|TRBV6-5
CASRDTGTSNYGYTF
TGTGCCAGCAGAGACACCGGGACATCCAACTATGGCTACACCTTC
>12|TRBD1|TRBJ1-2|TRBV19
CASSYHSDRAQF
TGTGCCAGTAGTTATCATTCGGACAGGGCTCAGTTC
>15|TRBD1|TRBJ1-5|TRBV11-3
CASSLGQGGDQPQHF
TGTGCCAGCAGCCTCGGACAGGGAGGAGATCAGCCCCAGCATTTT
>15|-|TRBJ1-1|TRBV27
CASSWTPGHTTEAFF
TGTGCCAGCAGTTGGACTCCGGGACATACCACTGAAGCTTTCTTT
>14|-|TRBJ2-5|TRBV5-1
CASSLVTVQETQYF
TGCGCCAGCAGCTTGGTTACGGTCCAAGAGACCCAGTACTTC
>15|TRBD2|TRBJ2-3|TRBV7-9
CASNVAGGEADTQYF
TGTGCCAGCAACGTAGCGGGAGGGGAGGCAGATACGCAGTATTTT
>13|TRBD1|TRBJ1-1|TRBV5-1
CASIGQGATEAFF
TGCGCCAGCATCGGACAGGGGGCCACTGAAGCTTTCTTT
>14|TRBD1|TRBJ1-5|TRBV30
CAWSDGQVNQPQHF
TGTGCCTGGAGCGATGGACAGGTAAATCAGCCCCAGCATTTT
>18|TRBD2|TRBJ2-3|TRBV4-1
CASSQEWTAGGPRDTQYF
TGCGCCAGCAGCCAAGAATGGACAGCGGGAGGGCCGAGAGATACGCAGTATTTT
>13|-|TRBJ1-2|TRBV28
CASTKITNYGYTF
TGTGCCAGCACTAAGATAACTAACTATGGCTACACCTTC
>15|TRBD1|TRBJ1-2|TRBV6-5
CASTQTQGAYYGYTF
TGTGCCAGCACCCAGACCCAGGGGGCATACTATGGCTACACCTTC
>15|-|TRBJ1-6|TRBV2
CASSETGPYNSPLHF
TGTGCCAGCAGTGAAACAGGGCCATATAATTCACCCCTCCACTTT
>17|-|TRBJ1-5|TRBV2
CASGGPATEENNQPQHF
TGTGCCAGCGGCGGGCCAGCTACCGAAGAAAACAATCAGCCCCAGCATTTT
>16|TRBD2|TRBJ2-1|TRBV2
CASSTSGRALYNEQFF
TGTGCCAGCAGTACTAGCGGGAGGGCCCTCTACAATGAGCAGTTCTTC
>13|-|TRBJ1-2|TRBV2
CASSLRAKSGYTF
TGTGCCAGCAGTCTCAGGGCGAAAAGTGGCTACACCTTC